These 26 T cell receptor beta chains share one sample of origin, sequenced in a study of blood T cell repertoires in COVID-19 (dated by TCRdb to about 2020). Receptor libraries were prepared by the immunoSEQ multiplex PCR assay. The clones in this table, taken by TCRdb from immuneACCESS, are in-frame only. Not every clone is retained; where verified, under half of the shortfall comes from an unresolved V gene, and the cause of the rest is unknown. This sample lists approximately 82,000 clones; approximately 80% were detected once. Together, the top ten hold roughly 10% of the sample. The material sequenced was peripheral blood. Receptor source: a woman aged 70 to 79 with active or convalescent COVID-19.

The chain carries TRBV4-2 and TRBJ2-5; no firm D call. The CDR3 has 13 residues. Trimming removed 1 base from V and 5 bases from J, with 8 bases in between. CDR1 is LGHNA, CDR2 YNFKEQ, per germline. CDR3 nucleotide sequence: TGTGCCAGCAGCCAAGCTTTGTTGGAGACCCAGTACTTC. Protein product: CASSQALLETQYF.

The count of this clone is one. The rearrangement joins TRBV19 to TRBJ2-3; 7 bases line up with TRBD2. V shed 3 bases and J 2 bases; nucleotides not matched to a gene: 8. The CDR3 is 16 amino acids. Germline V gene data show CDR1 as LNHDA and CDR2 as SQIVND (reference sequence). In DNA form, the CDR3 reads TGTGCCAGTAGTATCGAGCGGGGCCAACTCACAGATACGCAGTATTTT. Its translation is CASSIERGQLTDTQYF. Full variable domain (outside the CDR3, taken from reference TRBV19 and TRBJ2-3): DGGITQSPKYLFRKEGQNVTLSCEQNLNHDAMYWYRQDPGQGLRLIYYSQIVNDFQKGDIAEGYSVSREKKESFPLTVTSAQKNPTAFYLCASSIERGQLTDTQYFGPGTRLTVL.

V usage is TRBV14 and J usage is TRBJ2-1; no clear D. Looked up from germline, CDR1 is SGHDN and CDR2 is FVKESK. The CDR3 has 14 residues. V was cut by 1 base and J by 6 bases, with 10 bases left in between. CDR3 loop: CASSQARSVNEQFF. DNA for the CDR3: TGTGCCAGCAGCCAAGCAAGGAGCGTCAATGAGCAGTTCTTC.

The chain carries TRBV4-2 and TRBJ1-1; possible D gene TRBD1, 6 bases. Germline CDR1 reads LGHNA; CDR2 reads YNFKEQ. The CDR3 is made up of 16 amino acids. V lost 4 bases and J 1 base, leaving 16 bases between the germline ends. DNA for the CDR3: TGTGCCAGCAGCCTGGGAGGGGGAGAACGGAACACTGAAGCTTTCTTT. It translates to CASSLGGGERNTEAFF.

The chain uses TRBV2 and TRBJ1-1; 7 nucleotides line up with TRBD1. J was trimmed by 11 bases and V by 3 bases; bases with no gene match: 9. Germline V gene data show CDR1 as SNHLY and CDR2 as FYNNEI. This CDR3 spans 13 amino acids. CDR3 DNA sequence: TGTGCCAGCAGTGAGGACAGGAATCGAGCGGCTTTCTTT. Amino acid sequence: CASSEDRNRAAFF.

This clone is medium-sized by share. The chain carries TRBV12-5 and TRBJ1-2, with TRBD1 identical over 9 bases. Germline CDR1 is LGHNT and CDR2 is FRNRAP. The CDR3 runs to 13 residues. J lost 4 bases, V lost 6 bases, and 3 bases had no gene match. CDR3 protein: CASGTGGVYGYTF. The CDR3 DNA reads as TGTGCTAGTGGGACAGGGGGAGTCTATGGCTACACCTTC.

V gene TRBV2 combines with J gene TRBJ1-5; TRBD1 aligns across 9 bases. Trimming removed 6 bases from V and 2 bases from J; junction bases left unmatched: 14. The CDR3 is 18 amino acids. The germline CDR1 and CDR2 sequences are SNHLY and FYNNEI. The CDR3 DNA reads as TGTGCCAGCAGGGGACAGGGAGGGGGTATAGCGGGCAATCAGCCCCAGCATTTT. This gives the protein CASRGQGGGIAGNQPQHF.

The chain has TRBV4-3 and TRBJ2-1, with D maybe TRBD1 (6 bases). CDR3 length: 15 amino acids. Germline V gives CDR1 LGHNA, CDR2 YSLEER. Between the trimmed V and J ends, which lost 0 bases and 1 base, there was a span of 7 bases. The CDR3 spells CASSQDRGSYNEQFF. CDR3 sequence (DNA): TGCGCCAGCAGCCAAGACAGGGGATCCTACAATGAGCAGTTCTTC.

The rearrangement joins TRBV9 to TRBJ1-6; 12 nucleotides agree with TRBD1. Trimming at V came to 4 bases and at J to 13 bases, leaving 12 bases not matched to a gene. The CDR3 covers 16 residues. Germline V gives CDR1 SGDLS, CDR2 YYNGEE. The CDR3 DNA reads as TGTGCCAGCAGCTTCACCGGGACAGGGGGCCAAGAGCCCCTCCACTTT. Its protein product is CASSFTGTGGQEPLHF.

The rearrangement uses TRBV5-6 and TRBJ2-5; 8 bases align to TRBD1. Germline values: CDR1 SGHDT, CDR2 YYEEEE. Germline trimming cut 2 bases from V and 5 bases from J; bases unmatched to any gene: 5. The length of the CDR3 is 14 residues. Here the CDR3 DNA reads TGTGCCAGCAGCTTCCAGGGGGCTGATGAGACCCAGTACTTC. Amino acid sequence: CASSFQGADETQYF.

The V and J genes are TRBV23-1 and TRBJ2-7; 9 bases agree with TRBD1. TRBV23-1 is an ORF, and what it does is uncertain. CDR3 length: 15 residues. The V and J ends lost 2 bases and 2 bases, in that order; junction bases with no gene match: 4. The CDR3 DNA follows: TGCGCCAGCAGTCAAACTGGGACAGGGCCCTACGAGCAGTACTTC. Amino acids: CASSQTGTGPYEQYF.

About this clone: The same CDR3 is also encoded by other DNA sequences in this sample. The genes are TRBV6-6 and TRBJ2-1; the match to TRBD2 covers 11 bases. The germline CDR1 and CDR2 sequences are MNHNY and SVGAGI (reference sequence). V lost 4 bases, J lost 5 bases, and 4 bases stayed unmatched. The CDR3 is 15 residues long. DNA for the CDR3: TGTGCCAGCAGTTCCCTAGCGGGGGGAAACAATGAGCAGTTCTTC. Its protein product is CASSSLAGGNNEQFF.

The chain joins TRBV19 to TRBJ2-6, with TRBD1 matching over 7 bases. V shed 6 bases and J 12 bases; nucleotides not matched to a gene: 8. Germline V gene lookup returns CDR1 LNHDA and CDR2 SQIVND (reference sequence). The CDR3 extends over 13 amino acids. The CDR3 protein is CASSATGAVVLTF. In DNA, the CDR3 is TGTGCCAGTAGCGCTACAGGGGCCGTCGTCCTGACTTTC.

This clone was seen just once. The rearrangement links TRBV7-6 to TRBJ2-7; TRBD2 matches 10 bases. Germline V gene data show CDR1 as SGHVS and CDR2 as FNYEAQ. The CDR3 runs to 15 residues. V gave up 7 bases and J gave up 6 bases; unmatched junction bases: 12. CDR3 region: CASTPIASGGSEQYF. The CDR3 bases are TGTGCCAGCACCCCCATAGCTAGCGGGGGCTCCGAGCAGTACTTC.

This clone has only one observation. The chain carries TRBV11-2 and TRBJ2-4, with TRBD1 matching over 7 bases. This CDR3 is 16 amino acids long. CDR1 and CDR2 (germline): SGHAT, FQNNGV. Trimming took 5 bases from V and 5 from J; bases not matched to a gene: 12. In nucleotides, the CDR3 is TGTGCCAGCAGCCCTAGGACAGGCGCGGGTGAAAACATTCAGTACTTC. Its translation: CASSPRTGAGENIQYF.

V gene TRBV6-4 combines with J gene TRBJ2-5; maybe TRBD1 (5 bases). Germline lookup yields CDR1 MRHNA and CDR2 SNTAGT. The ends were cut back, 5 bases at V and 4 bases at J, with 8 bases in the middle. The CDR3 sequence is 12 residues long. CDR3 residues: CASSTQGETQYF. CDR3 in DNA: TGTGCCAGCAGTACGCAGGGAGAGACCCAGTACTTC.

The gene calls are TRBV9 and TRBJ2-5, with TRBD2 identical over 8 bases. This CDR3 is built from 16 residues. Germline V gene lookup returns CDR1 SGDLS and CDR2 YYNGEE. V shed 0 bases, J shed 3 bases, and the junction held 7 bases outside the gene matches. The CDR3 coding sequence is TGTGCCAGCAGCGTAGGCCCCACCGGGGGGGAAGAGACCCAGTACTTC. Protein: CASSVGPTGGEETQYF.

The chain combines TRBV18 with TRBJ1-2; D is possibly TRBD1 (6 bases). V lost 6 bases and J lost 1, with 15 bases in between. The CDR3 sequence is 15 residues long. The germline gives CDR1 KGHSH, CDR2 LQKENI. CDR3 bases: TGTGCCAGCTCGGCTACCATGGACAGTAACTATGGCTACACCTTC. Encoded protein: CASSATMDSNYGYTF.

The CDR3 region has the DNA TGTGCCAGTTTCTTAACACCCGGAAACACCATATATTTT. It translates to CASFLTPGNTIYF. This rearrangement joins TRBV12-3 or TRBV12-4 to TRBJ1-3; D is uncertain. The CDR3 sequence is 13 residues long. The V end lost 9 bases, the J end lost 4 bases, and 13 bases lay between the germline ends.

The chain has TRBV10-3 and TRBJ1-1, with a weak D call TRBD1 (5 bases). Trimming removed 7 bases from V and 1 base from J, with 13 bases in between. The CDR3 totals 14 residues. Germline V gene sequence: CDR1 ENHRY, CDR2 SYGVKD. CDR3 protein: CAINPTAENTEAFF. The CDR3 coding sequence is TGTGCCATCAACCCGACAGCTGAGAACACTGAAGCTTTCTTT.

V is TRBV7-6 and J is TRBJ1-2, with D unresolved. V was pared by 2 bases and J by 7 bases, with 23 bases between. The CDR3 spans 17 residues. The germline gives CDR1 SGHVS, CDR2 FNYEAQ. The CDR3 sequence is CASSLFLPGGSTGGYTF. CDR3 DNA sequence: TGTGCCAGCAGCTTATTTTTGCCCGGAGGATCAACGGGTGGCTACACCTTC.

This clone was counted a few times. The chain joins TRBV4-1 to TRBJ2-5; tentatively, D is TRBD2 (5 bases). V was trimmed by 1 base and J by 5 bases, leaving 17 bases between them. Germline V gene data show CDR1 as MGHRA and CDR2 as YSYEKL. The CDR3 spans 16 residues. The CDR3 DNA sequence: TGCGCCAGCAGCCAAGTCGGTCCCCGGGGTGGGGAGACCCAGTACTTC. It is translated as CASSQVGPRGGETQYF.

The chain carries TRBV7-2 and TRBJ2-3, with D tentatively TRBD2 (6 bases). The CDR3 has 17 amino acids. The germline gives CDR1 SGHTA, CDR2 FQGNSA. V dropped 5 bases and J dropped 2 bases, with 20 bases sitting between them. The chain's CDR3 is CASSPAEGWRATDTQYF. CDR3 DNA: TGTGCCAGCAGCCCCGCGGAGGGTTGGAGGGCCACAGATACGCAGTATTTT.

This clone occurred once. The V and J genes are TRBV5-4 and TRBJ1-2; D uncertain. CDR3 size: 12 residues. V lost 0 bases, J lost 6 bases, and 6 bases lay in between. Germline CDR1 reads SGHNT; CDR2 reads YYREEE (reference sequence). The CDR3 sequence: CASSLDENGYTF. The CDR3 nucleotides read TGTGCCAGCAGCTTGGATGAGAATGGCTACACCTTC.

The gene calls are TRBV5-5 and TRBJ2-7; 12 nucleotides align to TRBD2. V trimming: 0 bases; J trimming: 4 bases; junction bases outside the gene matches: 5. Germline CDR1 SGHKS, CDR2 YYEKEE (reference sequence). The length of the CDR3 is 16 residues. CDR3 region: CASSLGMTSGSYEQYF. In DNA, the CDR3 is TGTGCCAGCAGCTTGGGAATGACTAGCGGGAGTTACGAGCAGTACTTC.

The chain links TRBV28 to TRBJ1-6; 9 nucleotides agree with TRBD1. The germline V gene has CDR1 MDHEN and CDR2 SYDVKM. The CDR3 spans 14 residues. V lost 8 bases, J lost 11 bases, and 10 bases stayed unmatched. The CDR3 DNA reads TGTGCCAGCCGCCCGGGACAGGGAGTACCACCCCTCCACTTT. Translation gives CASRPGQGVPPLHF.